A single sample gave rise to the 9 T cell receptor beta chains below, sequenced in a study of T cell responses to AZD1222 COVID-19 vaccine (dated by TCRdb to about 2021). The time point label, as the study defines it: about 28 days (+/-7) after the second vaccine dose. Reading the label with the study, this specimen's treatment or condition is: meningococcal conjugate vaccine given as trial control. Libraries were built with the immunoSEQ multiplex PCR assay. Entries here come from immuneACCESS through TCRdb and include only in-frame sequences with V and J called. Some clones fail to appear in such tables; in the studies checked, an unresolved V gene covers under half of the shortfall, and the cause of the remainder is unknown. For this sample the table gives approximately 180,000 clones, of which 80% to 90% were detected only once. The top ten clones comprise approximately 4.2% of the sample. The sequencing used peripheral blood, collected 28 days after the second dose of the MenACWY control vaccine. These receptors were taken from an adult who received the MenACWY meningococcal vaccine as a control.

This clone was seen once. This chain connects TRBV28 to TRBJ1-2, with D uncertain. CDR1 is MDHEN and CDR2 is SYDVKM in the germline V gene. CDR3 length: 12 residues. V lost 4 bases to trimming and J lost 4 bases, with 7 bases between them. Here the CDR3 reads CASSSNVYGYTF. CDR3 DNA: TGTGCCAGCAGTTCTAACGTCTATGGCTACACCTTC.

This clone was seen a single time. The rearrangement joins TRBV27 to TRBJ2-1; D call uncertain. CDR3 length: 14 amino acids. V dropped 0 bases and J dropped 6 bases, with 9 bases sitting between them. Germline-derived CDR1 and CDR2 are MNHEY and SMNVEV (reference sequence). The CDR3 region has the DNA TGTGCCAGCAGTTTATCCATCGCGTTCAATGAGCAGTTCTTC. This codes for CASSLSIAFNEQFF.

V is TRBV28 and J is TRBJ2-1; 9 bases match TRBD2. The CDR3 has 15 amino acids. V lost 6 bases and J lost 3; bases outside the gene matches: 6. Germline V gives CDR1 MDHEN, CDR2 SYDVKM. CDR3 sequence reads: CASRAASGNYNEQFF. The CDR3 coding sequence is TGTGCCAGCAGGGCAGCTAGCGGGAACTACAATGAGCAGTTCTTC.

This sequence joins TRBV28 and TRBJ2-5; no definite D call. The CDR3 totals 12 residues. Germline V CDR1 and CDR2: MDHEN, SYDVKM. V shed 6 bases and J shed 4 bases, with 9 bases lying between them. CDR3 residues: CASSLTLETQYF. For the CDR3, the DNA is TGTGCCAGCAGCCTTACCTTAGAGACCCAGTACTTC.

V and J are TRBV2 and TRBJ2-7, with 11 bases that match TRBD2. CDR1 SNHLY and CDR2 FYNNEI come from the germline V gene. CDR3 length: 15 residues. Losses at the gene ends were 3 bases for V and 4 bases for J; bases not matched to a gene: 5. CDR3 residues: CASSDGTSGPYEQYF. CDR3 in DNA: TGTGCCAGCAGTGACGGGACTAGCGGCCCTTACGAGCAGTACTTC. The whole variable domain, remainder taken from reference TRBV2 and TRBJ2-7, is EPEVTQTPSHQVTQMGQEVILRCVPISNHLYFYWYRQILGQKVEFLVSFYNNEISEKSEIFDDQFSVERPDGSNFTLKIRSTKLEDSAMYFCASSDGTSGPYEQYFGPGTRLTVT.

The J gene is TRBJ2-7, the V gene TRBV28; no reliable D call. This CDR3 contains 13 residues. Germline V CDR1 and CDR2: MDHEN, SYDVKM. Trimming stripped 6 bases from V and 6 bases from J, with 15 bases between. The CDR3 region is CASRTTVVPEQYF. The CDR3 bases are TGTGCCAGCAGAACGACGGTCGTACCCGAGCAGTACTTC.

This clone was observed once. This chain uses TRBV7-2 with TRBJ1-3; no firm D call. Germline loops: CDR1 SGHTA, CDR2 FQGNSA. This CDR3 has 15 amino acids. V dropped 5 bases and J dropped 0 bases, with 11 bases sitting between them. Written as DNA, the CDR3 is TGTGCCAGCAGCCCGGTGAGATTCTCTGGAAACACCATATATTTT. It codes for CASSPVRFSGNTIYF.

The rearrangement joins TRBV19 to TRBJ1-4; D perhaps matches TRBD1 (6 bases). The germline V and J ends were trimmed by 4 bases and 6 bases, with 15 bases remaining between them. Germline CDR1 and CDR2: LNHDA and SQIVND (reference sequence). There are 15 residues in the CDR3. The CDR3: CASSRGGADDEKLFF. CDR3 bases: TGTGCCAGTAGTAGGGGGGGGGCCGACGATGAAAAACTGTTTTTT.

The CDR3 here is CASSLPGGPEWETQYF. CDR3 nucleotides: TGTGCCAGCAGCTTGCCGGGAGGGCCTGAGTGGGAGACCCAGTACTTC. The chain is built from TRBV5-4 and TRBJ2-5, with TRBD2 identical over 8 bases. V gave up 1 base and J gave up 5 bases; unmatched junction bases: 10. The germline V gene has CDR1 SGHNT and CDR2 YYREEE (reference sequence). This CDR3 has 16 residues.